Presented here are 20 T cell receptor beta chains from one specimen sequenced in a study of blood T cell repertoires in COVID-19. Some clones are missing from TCRdb's copy, which holds only in-frame ones; the method was immunoSEQ multiplex PCR. Seen here are around 220,000 clones, around 80% observed once, and the top ten hold 5.1%. Sequencing was carried out using peripheral blood. The receptors come from a human donor in a cohort sampled during active COVID-19.

CDR3 region: CASSRGDSLGYGYTF. CDR3 nucleotide sequence: TGTGCCAGTAGTAGAGGGGACAGCCTTGGCTATGGCTACACCTTC. The chain couples TRBV19 to TRBJ1-2; 7 bases map to TRBD1. The V gene's germline CDR1 is LNHDA and CDR2 SQIVND (reference sequence). V gave up 4 bases and J gave up 4 bases; unmatched junction bases: 9. CDR3 length: 15 residues.

The J gene is TRBJ2-7, the V gene TRBV5-5; TRBD2 matches at 7 bases. This CDR3 contains 14 residues. CDR1 is SGHKS and CDR2 is YYEKEE in the germline V gene (reference sequence). V shed 3 bases, J shed 7 bases, and the junction held 10 bases outside the gene matches. The DNA for the CDR3 is TGTGCCAGCAGCTCCCAGGGAGGGTTGTGGGAGCAGTACTTC. It yields the protein CASSSQGGLWEQYF.

V is TRBV18 and J is TRBJ1-5; perhaps TRBD1 as D (6 bases). In germline, CDR1 is KGHSH, CDR2 LQKENI. This CDR3 has 15 amino acids. Trimming cost V 2 bases and J 6 bases, with 14 bases left between them. As DNA, the CDR3 is TGTGCCAGCTCACCAACAGGGACACCTGGTCAGCCCCAGCATTTT. Its protein product is CASSPTGTPGQPQHF.

The genes are TRBV18 and TRBJ2-7; TRBD2 is a possible D gene (5 bases). Germline CDR1 and CDR2: KGHSH and LQKENI. The CDR3 is 15 amino acids. V lost 2 bases, J lost 3 bases, and 14 bases lay in between. CDR3 in DNA: TGTGCCAGCTCACCAGGAAGCGGACGCGGCTACGAGCAGTACTTC. As protein: CASSPGSGRGYEQYF.

V usage is TRBV19 and J usage is TRBJ1-1; possibly TRBD1 for D (6 bases). Germline V lookup: CDR1 LNHDA, CDR2 SQIVND (reference sequence). The V end was cut by 5 bases, the J end by 0 bases, with 16 bases between. The CDR3 covers 16 residues. This chain's CDR3 is CASSPSSGQMNTEAFF. CDR3 DNA: TGTGCCAGTAGTCCCTCCTCGGGACAAATGAACACTGAAGCTTTCTTT.

The V call is TRBV30, the J call TRBJ1-2, with 9 bases fitting TRBD1. V shed 5 bases, J shed 5 bases, and the junction held 6 bases outside the gene matches. Germline V CDR1 and CDR2: GTSNPN, SVGIG (reference sequence). The length of the CDR3 is 13 residues. CDR3 residues: CAWAGQGLYGYTF. The CDR3 DNA sequence: TGTGCCTGGGCGGGACAGGGCCTTTATGGCTACACCTTC.

This chain links TRBV28 with TRBJ2-3; maybe TRBD1 (6 bases). Trimming took off 4 bases at V and 1 base at J, with 15 bases between the two ends. Per germline, CDR1 MDHEN and CDR2 SYDVKM. The length of the CDR3 is 16 residues. DNA of the CDR3: TGTGCCAGCAGTTCACCACAGGGACGGGGCACAGATACGCAGTATTTT. Translated, it gives CASSSPQGRGTDTQYF.

V usage is TRBV27 and J usage is TRBJ2-7; D may be TRBD1 (5 bases). The CDR3 is 17 amino acids. V lost 4 bases, J lost 6 bases, and 25 bases lay in between. Germline CDR1 is MNHEY and CDR2 is SMNVEV (reference sequence). The CDR3 nucleotides are TGTGCCAGCAGTTCGACCCGTCCCGCAGGGTCTGGTGCCGAGCAGTACTTC. Translation gives CASSSTRPAGSGAEQYF.

This chain connects TRBV6-4 to TRBJ2-1; 9 positions match TRBD2. The CDR3 length is 15 residues. V dropped 2 bases and J dropped 6; count of bases not matched to a gene: 5. Germline V gives CDR1 MRHNA, CDR2 SNTAGT. CDR3 in amino acids: CASSDPGLASNEQFF. The CDR3, as DNA: TGTGCCAGCAGTGACCCGGGACTAGCTAGCAATGAGCAGTTCTTC.

This clone was detected only a few times. The chain is built from TRBV5-1 and TRBJ1-2; D perhaps matches TRBD1 (5 bases). This CDR3 region has 15 residues. CDR1 and CDR2 from the germline V gene are SGHRS and YFSETQ. Trimming removed 0 bases from V and 4 bases from J, with 13 bases in between. CDR3 in amino acids: CASSLGGDEVYGYTF. The CDR3 DNA follows: TGCGCCAGCAGCTTGGGCGGGGACGAGGTCTATGGCTACACCTTC.

The chain uses TRBV29-1 and TRBJ1-1; no clear D gene. The germline gives CDR1 SQVTM, CDR2 ANQGSEA. Trimming took off 7 bases at V and 0 bases at J, with 12 bases between the two ends. This CDR3 has 13 residues. The CDR3 loop reads CSAISELNTEAFF. CDR3 DNA: TGCAGCGCTATATCCGAGTTGAACACTGAAGCTTTCTTT.

CDR3 DNA sequence: TGTGCCAGCAGCCTCAGTATTTACGAGCAGTACTTC. Its translation is CASSLSIYEQYF. The chain has TRBV6-5 and TRBJ2-7, with D unclear. Germline assignment: CDR1 MNHEY and CDR2 SVGAGI. The CDR3 has 12 residues. V lost 6 bases and J 4 bases, leaving 10 bases between the germline ends.

The chain has TRBV7-2 and TRBJ1-2, with TRBD1 matching over 7 bases. Germline CDR1 reads SGHTA; CDR2 reads FQGNSA. V gave up 2 bases and J gave up 4 bases; unmatched junction bases: 7. The CDR3 totals 15 residues. The CDR3 protein is CASSLWRTGSYGYTF. The CDR3 region has the DNA TGTGCCAGCAGCTTATGGCGGACAGGCAGCTATGGCTACACCTTC.

This clone was seen a single time. The chain recombines TRBV10-3 with TRBJ2-2; the D gene is possibly TRBD1 (5 bases). The length of the CDR3 is 14 residues. The germline CDR1 and CDR2 sequences are ENHRY and SYGVKD. The V gene lost 7 bases and the J gene lost 4 bases, with 13 bases spanning the gap. The CDR3 here is CAITRGQGTGELFF. The CDR3 bases are TGTGCCATCACAAGAGGCCAGGGCACCGGGGAGCTGTTTTTT.

The rearrangement links TRBV12-5 to TRBJ1-2, with 7 bases fitting TRBD1. Germline lookup yields CDR1 LGHNT and CDR2 FRNRAP. This CDR3 spans 12 amino acids. V gave up 0 bases and J gave up 13 bases; unmatched junction bases: 5. CDR3 nucleotide sequence: TGTGCTAGTGGTTTGGTATCAGGGGGACCCACCTTC. Its protein is CASGLVSGGPTF.

This clone appeared once. This chain connects TRBV5-6 to TRBJ2-7; maybe TRBD2 (5 bases). Trimming removed 1 base from V and 0 bases from J, with 8 bases in between. Germline V gene sequence: CDR1 SGHDT, CDR2 YYEEEE. This CDR3 is 14 amino acids long. The CDR3 here is CASSLYGSSYEQYF. CDR3 coding DNA: TGTGCCAGCAGCTTGTATGGGAGCTCCTACGAGCAGTACTTC.

This clone was seen a single time. V and J are TRBV4-3 and TRBJ2-1; 7 bases match TRBD2. Trimming removed 0 bases from V and 4 bases from J; junction bases left unmatched: 9. The CDR3 sequence is 17 residues long. Germline V gene sequence: CDR1 LGHNA, CDR2 YSLEER. CDR3 in DNA: TGCGCCAGCAGCCAAGACGTAGTTGGGACTAATTACAATGAGCAGTTCTTC. This codes for CASSQDVVGTNYNEQFF.

This rearrangement joins TRBV7-8 to TRBJ1-2, with D possibly being TRBD1 (5 bases). The CDR3 is 13 residues long. V lost 3 bases to trimming and J lost 8 bases, with 13 bases between them. Germline CDR1 SGHVS, CDR2 FQNEAQ. The CDR3: CASSLGGLGGYTF. The DNA for the CDR3 is TGTGCCAGCAGCTTGGGGGGACTCGGCGGCTACACCTTC.

The chain links TRBV9 to TRBJ1-3, with TRBD1 as a possible D gene (6 bases). Trimming removed 0 bases at V and 0 bases at J, with 16 bases between. The germline CDR1 and CDR2 sequences are SGDLS and YYNGEE. CDR3 length: 18 amino acids. The CDR3 nucleotides read TGTGCCAGCAGCGTAGAAGGGAGGGGGACTTCCTCTGGAAACACCATATATTTT. It yields the protein CASSVEGRGTSSGNTIYF. Looking up the rest from reference TRBV9 and TRBJ1-3 gives the full variable domain: DSGVTQTPKHLITATGQRVTLRCSPRSGDLSVYWYQQSLDQGLQFLIQYYNGEERAKGNILERFSAQQFPDLHSELNLSSLELGDSALYFCASSVEGRGTSSGNTIYFGEGSWLTVV.

This clone was seen a single time. V and J are TRBV3-1 (or the pseudogene TRBV3-2) and TRBJ1-6, with 12 bases identical to TRBD1. The CDR3 runs 15 residues. Germline V gene sequence: CDR1 LGHDT, CDR2 YNNKEL (reference sequence). Losses at the gene ends were 4 bases for V and 12 bases for J; bases not matched to a gene: 7. CDR3 loop: CASSRPGQGAEPLHF. In nucleotides, the CDR3 is TGTGCCAGCAGCCGCCCGGGACAGGGGGCAGAACCCCTCCACTTT.